Shown below are 17 T cell receptor beta chains from a single sample sequenced in a study of cytomegalovirus exposure and HLA in healthy donors. Sequencing used immunoSEQ multiplex PCR; TCRdb keeps in-frame clones, though not all of them. The sample contains 100,000 or so clones, more than 85% of which appear only once. Sequencing was carried out using PBMCs. Every receptor here comes from a woman under 30 in good health and CMV-seropositive.

J is TRBJ2-1 and V is TRBV7-9; 8 bases align to TRBD2. Germline lookup yields CDR1 SEHNR and CDR2 FQNEAQ (reference sequence). The CDR3 runs to 15 residues. The ends lost 2 bases at V and 4 bases at J; junction bases unmatched: 4. CDR3 region: CASSLKRESYNEQFF. The DNA for the CDR3 is TGTGCCAGCAGCTTAAAGCGGGAGAGTTACAATGAGCAGTTCTTC.

J is TRBJ1-4 and V is TRBV14; no definite D call. This CDR3 has 13 residues. V dropped 4 bases and J dropped 17 bases, with 20 bases sitting between them. The V gene's germline CDR1 is SGHDN and CDR2 FVKESK. The CDR3 region has the DNA TGTGCCAGCAGCCCCCAAATTGGCGGGTTGACCTTTTTT. Residues: CASSPQIGGLTFF.

The rearrangement uses TRBV7-9 and TRBJ2-7, with 12 bases identical to TRBD2. The CDR3 is 18 residues long. Germline V CDR1 and CDR2: SEHNR, FQNEAQ (reference sequence). The ends lost 2 bases at V and 1 base at J; junction bases unmatched: 9. As DNA, the CDR3 is TGTGCCAGCAGCTTATATGGACTAGCGGGGTCTCTTTCCTACGAGCAGTACTTC. This codes for CASSLYGLAGSLSYEQYF.

In this sample, this clone turned up a few times. V is TRBV15 and J is TRBJ1-5; D is perhaps TRBD1 (5 bases). The CDR3 sequence is 14 residues long. CDR1 LNHNV and CDR2 YYDKDF come from the germline V gene (reference sequence). V lost 0 bases to trimming and J lost 2 bases, with 5 bases between them. This chain's CDR3 is CATSREQGNQPQHF. CDR3 DNA: TGTGCCACCAGCAGAGAACAGGGCAATCAGCCCCAGCATTTT. Full variable domain (remainder filled in from reference TRBV15 and TRBJ1-5): DAMVIQNPRYQVTQFGKPVTLSCSQTLNHNVMYWYQQKSSQAPKLLFHYYDKDFNNEADTPDNFQSRRPNTSFCFLDIRSPGLGDTAMYLCATSREQGNQPQHFGDGTRLSIL.

In its sample, this clone was seen a few times. V usage is TRBV11-3 and J usage is TRBJ2-5; possible D gene TRBD2, 5 bases. Trimming removed 5 bases from V and 3 bases from J, with 10 bases in between. Germline CDR1 is SGHNT and CDR2 is YENEEA. There are 13 residues in the CDR3. CDR3 protein: CASSRAGKETQYF. CDR3 coding DNA: TGTGCCAGCAGCCGCGCCGGGAAAGAGACCCAGTACTTC.

This clone is termed medium-sized. The chain is built from TRBV28 and TRBJ1-2; D not certain. Germline CDR1 reads MDHEN; CDR2 reads SYDVKM. Trimming shortened V by 6 bases and J by 7 bases, and 15 bases separated the two germline ends. There are 13 residues in the CDR3. The CDR3 sequence is CASRHKTGFGYTF. CDR3 sequence (DNA): TGTGCCAGCAGGCACAAGACGGGGTTTGGCTACACCTTC.

The J gene is TRBJ2-7, the V gene TRBV11-2; TRBD1 agrees at 8 bases. The CDR3 is 17 amino acids. Trimming took 1 base from V and 4 from J; bases not matched to a gene: 12. CDR1 SGHAT and CDR2 FQNNGV come from the germline V gene. The CDR3 DNA reads as TGTGCCAGCAGCTTAGGCCGATACCGGGACAGGCGGTACGAGCAGTACTTC. Protein product: CASSLGRYRDRRYEQYF.

The DNA of the CDR3 is TGCAGCGTTGGAGGGACTAGCGGGGGTGAGCAGTTCTTC. Translation gives CSVGGTSGGEQFF. This chain connects TRBV29-1 to TRBJ2-1; 14 bases map to TRBD2. Germline assignment: CDR1 SQVTM and CDR2 ANQGSEA. CDR3 length equals 13 residues. After removal of 4 bases from V and 9 bases from J, the junction contained 2 bases not matched to a gene.

The genes are TRBV7-3 and TRBJ2-3; the D is unclear. The CDR3 extends over 13 amino acids. The V gene lost 9 bases and the J gene lost 0 bases, with 10 bases spanning the gap. Per the germline V gene, CDR1 is SGHTA and CDR2 is FQGTGA. The CDR3, as DNA: TGTGCCAGTGCTCCCCAGAGCACAGATACGCAGTATTTT. Translating it yields CASAPQSTDTQYF.

The gene calls are TRBV5-5 and TRBJ2-3; the match to TRBD2 covers 9 bases. The CDR3 runs 17 residues. V dropped 6 bases and J dropped 3; count of bases not matched to a gene: 14. From germline, CDR1 is SGHKS and CDR2 YYEKEE (reference sequence). The CDR3 region is CASTLDFFSGRTDTQYF. The CDR3 nucleotides read TGTGCCAGCACCCTGGATTTCTTTAGCGGGAGAACAGATACGCAGTATTTT.

This chain uses TRBV9 with TRBJ2-7, with 7 bases fitting TRBD2. The CDR3 is made up of 15 amino acids. V lost 0 bases to trimming and J lost 1 base; unmatched junction nucleotides: 4. Germline lookup yields CDR1 SGDLS and CDR2 YYNGEE. The CDR3 DNA is TGTGCCAGCAGCGTAGCCCCTAGCGGTTCCTACGAGCAGTACTTC. Amino acid sequence: CASSVAPSGSYEQYF.

This clone was detected only once. The rearrangement uses TRBV29-1 and TRBJ2-5; possibly TRBD2 for D (6 bases). Between the trimmed V and J ends, which lost 8 bases and 5 bases, there was a span of 12 bases. CDR3 size: 11 residues. Germline loops: CDR1 SQVTM, CDR2 ANQGSEA. CDR3 sequence reads: CSYEAGETQYF. CDR3 nucleotide sequence: TGCAGCTACGAGGCGGGGGAGACCCAGTACTTC.

The CDR3 region is CASGGSRGYTF. In nucleotides, the CDR3 is TGTGCCTCAGGAGGATCTCGAGGCTACACCTTC. The chain recombines TRBV7-2 with TRBJ1-2; D unresolved. V lost 11 bases and J lost 8, with 15 bases in between. Germline CDR1 reads SGHTA; CDR2 reads FQGNSA. CDR3 size: 11 residues.

The V and J genes are TRBV5-4 and TRBJ2-1; 9 bases fit TRBD2. V lost 2 bases to trimming and J lost 7 bases; unmatched junction nucleotides: 10. CDR1 SGHNT and CDR2 YYREEE come from the germline V gene (reference sequence). The CDR3 sequence is 16 residues long. The CDR3 region is CASSFERGVFRNEQFF. The CDR3, as DNA: TGTGCCAGCAGCTTCGAGCGGGGGGTTTTTAGGAATGAGCAGTTCTTC.

The genes are TRBV2 and TRBJ1-5, with TRBD1 as a possible D gene (6 bases). V was trimmed by 1 base and J by 7 bases, leaving 14 bases between them. The length of the CDR3 is 15 residues. CDR1 is SNHLY, CDR2 FYNNEI, per germline. CDR3 sequence (DNA): TGTGCCAGCAGTGAAGACAGGGCAGCGAGGCAGCCCCAGCATTTT. Protein product: CASSEDRAARQPQHF.

This chain joins TRBV20-1 and TRBJ2-5; tentatively, D is TRBD1 (7 bases). Between the trimmed V and J ends, which lost 8 bases and 5 bases, there was a span of 12 bases. CDR1 and CDR2 (germline): DFQATT, SNEGSKA (reference sequence). The length of the CDR3 is 11 residues. Here the CDR3 reads CSRQGGETQYF. For the CDR3, the DNA is TGCAGTAGACAGGGAGGCGAGACCCAGTACTTC.

CDR3 DNA: TGTGCCAGCAGCTCGGGCCCCTCGGGGGTCGAGCAGTACTTC. Encoded protein: CASSSGPSGVEQYF. The gene calls are TRBV7-3 and TRBJ2-7; the D gene is possibly TRBD2 (6 bases). The V end lost 4 bases, the J end lost 6 bases, and 16 bases lay between the germline ends. Germline V gene lookup returns CDR1 SGHTA and CDR2 FQGTGA. This CDR3 is 14 amino acids long.